This T cell receptor beta chain stems from a study of blood T cell repertoires in COVID-19 (TCRdb year 2020). Concerning the study at large: Samples from collaborators originated in the United States, Italy and Spain and spanned both the acute and convalescent phases of COVID-19. A de-identified subject ID, COVID-19 status, age in years and sex were almost always included in the sample metadata. The samples were drawn from the first 160 participants of the ongoing ImmuneRACE study and from 1,254 subjects provided by 6 global collaborators. HLA class I and class II types, where available, came from metadata supplied by the sample provider rather than from assay-based typing. The prospective study material was composed of cDNA or gDNA derived from T cells, B-cell-depleted T cells, or PBMCs. The repertoires were made available in a free public database intended to serve as a resource for research on the immune response to SARS-CoV-2. Subjects who had been exposed to COVID-19, were actively infected with it, or had recovered from it provided the deeply sampled blood TCRbeta repertoires that made up the dataset. Study-wide findings and limitations: Clinical and demographic metadata were provided uncurated, with the amount varying by source and participant.

The immunoSEQ Assay, a bias-controlled multiplex PCR, was used to amplify TCRbeta CDR3 regions from genomic DNA. For the original study's pipeline: The number of nucleated cells in each sample was estimated by amplification of reference gene primers within the assay. Sequence reads were collapsed and filtered to measure the absolute abundance of every unique TCRbeta CDR3 rearrangement. Productive Simpson clonality was computed per sample as the square root of Simpson's diversity index over productive rearrangements. Here the immuneACCESS table is served through TCRdb, limited to in-frame sequences with V and J called. Missing clones are a known gap in these copies; in checked studies unresolved V genes cover under half, and the rest lacks a known reason. That table supplies the V and J calls and clone size; D and trimming were determined from the DNA. This sample is represented by about 130,000 clones; approximately 86% of them were singletons. Clones ranked in the top ten supply around 2.3% of the sample.

Enrolling through a virtual design, the prospective study's participants ranged in age from roughly 18 to 90 years and lived across approximately 25 United States geographic areas. To assign participants to cohorts, the prospective study relied on clinical history that participants themselves reported in a screening survey and a study questionnaire. Recovered participants in ImmuneRACE Cohort 3 were defined as having two consecutive negative NP/OP PCR tests, clearance from a healthcare professional, or resolution of symptoms. In the prospective study, mobile phlebotomists collected whole blood, serum and a nasopharyngeal or oropharyngeal swab from each participant. Over an approximately 2-month period, participants in the prospective study had the option of providing additional blood draws and questionnaires. Before DNA extraction, prospective study blood samples were shipped either frozen or at room temperature.

The germline V gene specifies ENHRY as CDR1 and SYGVKD as CDR2. V loses 4 bases, J loses 4 bases, and the germline ends lie 13 bases apart. CDR3 length: 14 amino acids, cysteine to phenylalanine. CDR3 DNA is the only sequence kept; it has 42 bases, read in frame from the first base. To note about this clone: The antigen it recognizes is unknown. No much larger clone exists at a distance of one base, and base qualities are not known.

Source material: PBMCs or T cells enriched from blood (not recorded which). The V and J genes are TRBV10-3 and TRBJ1-2; too little of a D gene remains to name it. The sequence came from a woman between 50 and 59 years old who had recovered from COVID-19. The DNA sequence follows: TGTGCCATCAGTGGTCGAACGGTTCTCTATGGCTACACCTTC. Translated, it gives CAISGRTVLYGYTF.